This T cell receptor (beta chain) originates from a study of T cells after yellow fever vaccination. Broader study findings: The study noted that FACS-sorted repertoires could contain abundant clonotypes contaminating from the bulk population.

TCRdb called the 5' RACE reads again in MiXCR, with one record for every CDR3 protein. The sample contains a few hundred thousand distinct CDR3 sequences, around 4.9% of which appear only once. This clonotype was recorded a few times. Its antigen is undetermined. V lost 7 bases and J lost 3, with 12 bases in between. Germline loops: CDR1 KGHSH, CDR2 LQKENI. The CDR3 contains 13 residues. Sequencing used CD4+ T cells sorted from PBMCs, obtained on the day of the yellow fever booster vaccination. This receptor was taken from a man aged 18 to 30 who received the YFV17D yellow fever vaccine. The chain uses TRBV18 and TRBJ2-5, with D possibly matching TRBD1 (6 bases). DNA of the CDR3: TGTGCCAGCTTGCCGACAGGAAAAGAGACCCAGTACTTC. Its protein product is CASLPTGKETQYF.